The 11 T cell receptor beta chains reported below all come from one sample, sequenced in a study of blood T cells in healthy people across ages. Together with a sample-barcoded 5' primer, a J-beta primer mix was included in a second PCR lasting about 7 to 11 cycles. TCRdb independently ran MiXCR on the 5' RACE reads; one entry per CDR3 protein. The sample lists approximately 800,000 distinct CDR3 sequences, roughly 50% occurring once. The sequencing sample was made of blood. Source of these receptors: an elderly man in good health.

This chain uses TRBV11-3 with TRBJ2-1; D might be TRBD1 (5 bases). V lost 2 bases, J lost 2 bases, and 10 bases lay in between. CDR3 length equals 15 residues. Germline V gene lookup returns CDR1 SGHNT and CDR2 YENEEA. The CDR3 here is CASSLIGAAYNEQFF. The CDR3 DNA is TGTGCCAGCAGCTTAATAGGGGCGGCCTACAATGAGCAGTTCTTC. The full variable domain, rest sourced from reference TRBV11-3 and TRBJ2-1, is EAGVVQSPRYKIIEKKQPVAFWCNPISGHNTLYWYLQNLGQGPELLIRYENEEAVDDSQLPKDRFSAERLKGVDSTLKIQPAELGDSAVYLCASSLIGAAYNEQFFGPGTRLTVL.

The gene calls are TRBV7-2 and TRBJ2-7; 9 nucleotides align to TRBD2. Germline V CDR1 and CDR2: SGHTA, FQGNSA. CDR3 size: 15 residues. V lost 0 bases and J lost 2; bases outside the gene matches: 2. CDR3 DNA: TGTGCCAGCAGCTTAGCGGCGGGAGGGGCCTACGAGCAGTACTTC. It is translated as CASSLAAGGAYEQYF.

This rearrangement joins TRBV10-3 to TRBJ1-2, with D hard to call. Trimming removed 3 bases at V and 8 bases at J, with 10 bases between. The CDR3 runs 12 residues. The germline gives CDR1 ENHRY, CDR2 SYGVKD. The CDR3, as DNA: TGTGCCATCAGTGATTCGACGGGCGGCTACACCTTC. Translating it yields CAISDSTGGYTF.

The chain joins TRBV9 to TRBJ2-5, with TRBD1 matching 7 bases. Germline lookup yields CDR1 SGDLS and CDR2 YYNGEE. This CDR3 is built from 16 residues. V was clipped by 3 bases and J by 2 bases; unmatched bases: 10. CDR3 protein: CASSASDRSPQETQYF. The CDR3 coding sequence is TGTGCCAGCAGCGCCTCGGACAGGTCGCCTCAAGAGACCCAGTACTTC.

The gene calls are TRBV20-1 and TRBJ1-2; 11 bases are shared with TRBD1. The CDR3 is 13 residues long. Germline V gives CDR1 DFQATT, CDR2 SNEGSKA (reference sequence). J lost 9 bases, V lost 5 bases, and 8 bases had no gene match. The CDR3 region is CSAPGQGANRYTF. The CDR3 DNA follows: TGCAGTGCTCCAGGACAGGGGGCGAATCGCTACACCTTC.

This clonotype occurred a few times. The chain is built from TRBV5-1 and TRBJ2-1, with D unresolved. Trimming removed 2 bases at V and 9 bases at J, with 12 bases between. This CDR3 region has 13 residues. CDR1 and CDR2 (germline): SGHRS, YFSETQ. CDR3 sequence (DNA): TGCGCCAGCAGCTTAGGGTCCATTGGTGAGCAGTTCTTC. Protein: CASSLGSIGEQFF.

CDR3 coding DNA: TGTGCCACCAGTGCCCCCCGGACAGGCTTCTACAATGAGCAGTTCTTC. Translated, it gives CATSAPRTGFYNEQFF. V is TRBV24-1 and J is TRBJ2-1; TRBD1 aligns across 7 bases. This CDR3 is 16 amino acids long. Per germline, CDR1 KGHDR and CDR2 SFDVKD. Trimming cost V 5 bases and J 3 bases; bases outside gene matches: 9.

V usage is TRBV6-1 and J usage is TRBJ2-3; D remains ambiguous. The ends were cut back, 4 bases at V and 4 bases at J, with 9 bases in the middle. This CDR3 contains 13 residues. The germline CDR1 and CDR2 sequences are MNHNS and SASEGT. CDR3 residues: CASSAAQPDTQYF. As DNA, the CDR3 is TGTGCCAGCAGTGCCGCCCAGCCAGATACGCAGTATTTT.

The V call is TRBV7-9, the J call TRBJ1-2; 9 bases agree with TRBD1. The V and J ends lost 1 base and 8 bases, in that order; junction bases with no gene match: 11. The CDR3 consists of 16 residues. The germline V gene has CDR1 SEHNR and CDR2 FQNEAQ (reference sequence). As DNA, the CDR3 is TGTGCCAGCAGCTTAGTAACCCCCGGGACAGGGAAGGGCTACACCTTC. Its translation: CASSLVTPGTGKGYTF.

This chain joins TRBV9 and TRBJ2-7; 11 nucleotides agree with TRBD1. This CDR3 is built from 15 residues. The ends lost 0 bases at V and 5 bases at J; junction bases unmatched: 4. Germline CDR1 SGDLS, CDR2 YYNGEE. CDR3 region: CASSVGTGGKDEQYF. The CDR3 DNA follows: TGTGCCAGCAGCGTAGGGACAGGGGGCAAGGACGAGCAGTACTTC.

The J gene is TRBJ2-1, the V gene TRBV12-3 or TRBV12-4, with D unresolved. The CDR3 length is 13 residues. Trimming removed 6 bases at V and 5 bases at J, with 11 bases between. CDR3 sequence: CASSWSVDNEQFF. The CDR3 DNA reads as TGTGCCAGCAGCTGGAGTGTAGACAATGAGCAGTTCTTC.